This is a list of T cell receptor beta chains from one sample in a study of read filtering for tumor transcriptome and immune sequencing. A single record per CDR3 protein comes from TCRdb applying MiXCR to the reads. Of about 86,000 distinct CDR3 sequences listed, roughly an eighth were seen once; the top ten hold 15%. Source material: a population of CD138-negative cells sorted from bone marrow. These receptors were obtained from a donor at least 40 years old with multiple myeloma. CDR3s include the opening cysteine and the closing phenylalanine or tryptophan. The D gene is left open where the match is weak. Part of the rows lack a size; the others show once, few, many or a class for expanded clones.

j_call clone_size d_call v_call cdr3_nt cdr3_aa
TRBJ2-3 few TRBD1 TRBV7-9 TGTGCCAGCAGCCGGACAGGGAGCACAGATACGCAGTGTTTT CASSRTGSTDTQCF
TRBJ2-7 many . TRBV5-1 TGCGCCAGCAGCCCCCAGGGGACTGGACTCTCCTACGAGCAGTACTTC CASSPQGTGLSYEQYF
TRBJ2-1 few TRBD1 TRBV27 TGTGCCAGCAGTTTTGAGACAGGGGACTACAATGAGCAGTTCTTC CASSFETGDYNEQFF
TRBJ2-2 many . TRBV29-1 TGCAGCGTGAATTTTGAAACCGGGACACGGACCGGGGAGCTGTTTTTT CSVNFETGTRTGELFF
TRBJ2-1 many . TRBV28 TGTGCCAGCAAGAGTCCAGGGGATGAGCAGTTCTTC CASKSPGDEQFF
TRBJ2-5 many . TRBV29-1 TGCAGCGTCCTCCTAGCCCAAGAGACCCAGTACTTC CSVLLAQETQYF
TRBJ2-1 many . TRBV7-2 TGTGCCAGCAGCCGTCCGGCCGATGAGCAGTTCTTC CASSRPADEQFF
TRBJ1-1 many . TRBV6-2/TRBV6-3 TGTGCCAGCATCCCTTGGGGGTGGACTGAAGCTTTCTTT CASIPWGWTEAFF
TRBJ2-4 many . TRBV5-1 TGCGCCAGCAGCCTCTGGGGCGGGATAGCCAAAAACATTCAGTACTTC CASSLWGGIAKNIQYF
TRBJ2-1 few . TRBV28 TGTGCCACCCACCCAAGATTCAATGAGCAGTTCTTC CATHPRFNEQFF
TRBJ1-1 many . TRBV3-1 TGTGCCAGCAGCCAAGTGTACGACGGCGCTGAAGCTTTCTTT CASSQVYDGAEAFF
TRBJ2-2 many . TRBV30 TGTGCCTGGAGGGCCCCCACAGGGACCACCGGGGAGCTGTTTTTT CAWRAPTGTTGELFF
TRBJ2-3 few . TRBV12-3/TRBV12-4 TGTGCCAGCAGTCCTACAGGTTTTGAAGGCACAGATACGCAGTATTTT CASSPTGFEGTDTQYF
TRBJ1-2 . TRBD1 TRBV5-1 TGCGCCAGCAGCCCCCAGGGGGCGAGCTATGGCTACACCTTC CASSPQGASYGYTF
TRBJ2-1 many TRBD2 TRBV5-1 TGCGCCAGCAGCTTGGGACTTGCGGGAGGGCCTTTGAATGAGCAGTTCTTC CASSLGLAGGPLNEQFF
TRBJ1-1 many . TRBV6-1 TGTGCCAGCCTGACAGTGATAAACACTGAAGCTTTCTTT CASLTVINTEAFF
TRBJ2-1 many TRBD2 TRBV5-1 TGCGCCAGCAGCTTGGGAGGACTAGCGGAAACCTACAATGAGCAGTTCTTC CASSLGGLAETYNEQFF
TRBJ2-1 many . TRBV20-1 TGCAGTGCTAGAGAGAGAGGTAGGACCGACAATGAGCAGTTCTTC CSARERGRTDNEQFF
TRBJ2-5 many . TRBV2 TGTGCCAGCACCGGGGCCAGTACCCAAGAGACCCAGTACTTC CASTGASTQETQYF
TRBJ2-3 once TRBD2 TRBV7-2 TGTGCCGGCAGCTTAGCGCGTACTAGCGGGAGTACAGATACGCAGTGTTTT CAGSLARTSGSTDTQCF
TRBJ2-5 . . TRBV28 TGTGCCAGCAGTCCCCTTTCCGGTAACCAAGAGACCCAGTACTTC CASSPLSGNQETQYF
TRBJ2-5 many . TRBV28 TGTGCCAGCAACTCTCAAGGGACCCAGTACTTC CASNSQGTQYF